A selection of T cell receptor beta chains follows, all from one sample in a study of Ad26.COV2.S vaccination and SARS-CoV-2 variants. Sequencing used immunoSEQ multiplex PCR; TCRdb keeps in-frame clones, though not all of them. The table has around 300,000 clones, around 88% seen once; the top ten hold roughly 5%. The sample here was peripheral blood, taken in a trial of Ad26.COV2.S vaccine versus placebo. These receptors all come from a person aged 18-60 years who received the Ad26.COV2.S COVID-19 vaccine or a placebo. Both conserved end residues are part of each CDR3. The D gene is left open where the match is weak. For some rows the clone size is stated as once, few or many, or as a class when expanded; others skip it.

clone size	J gene	D gene	V gene	CDR3 protein	CDR3 DNA
.	TRBJ1-2	TRBD1	TRBV3-1/TRBV3-2	CASSHLQGANGYTF	TGTGCCAGCAGCCATTTGCAGGGGGCTAATGGCTACACCTTC
.	TRBJ1-4	.	TRBV5-6	CASSLYGRQINEKLFF	TGTGCCAGCAGCTTGTATGGTCGACAGATTAATGAAAAACTGTTTTTT
few	TRBJ2-3	.	TRBV7-8	CASSPNRPGHRADTQYF	TGTGCCAGCAGCCCAAACCGCCCGGGACATCGTGCAGATACGCAGTATTTT
.	TRBJ1-3	TRBD1	TRBV3-1/TRBV3-2	CASSADRTTGNTIYF	TGTGCCAGCAGCGCGGACAGGACGACTGGAAACACCATATATTTT
.	TRBJ1-2	.	TRBV19	CASSRSGSYGYTF	TGTGCCAGTAGTAGGTCTGGATCCTATGGCTACACCTTC
.	TRBJ1-3	.	TRBV3-1/TRBV3-2	CASSQRSPDNSGNTIYF	TGTGCCAGCAGCCAACGCTCGCCTGATAACTCTGGAAACACCATATATTTT
.	TRBJ2-2	TRBD1	TRBV5-4	CAIGTGGFGELFF	TGTGCCATCGGGACAGGGGGTTTCGGGGAGCTGTTTTTT
.	TRBJ2-7	TRBD2	TRBV7-2	CASTLGLADSYEQYF	TGTGCCAGCACCCTAGGACTAGCGGACTCCTACGAGCAGTACTTC
.	TRBJ1-4	.	TRBV30	CAWSVAPNEKLFF	TGTGCCTGGAGCGTCGCTCCTAATGAAAAACTGTTTTTT
once	TRBJ1-3	.	TRBV7-9	CASSSGLLNTIYF	TGTGCCAGCAGCTCGGGACTTCTAAACACCATATATTTT
.	TRBJ2-4	.	TRBV4-1	CASSQDLPAKNIQYF	TGCGCCAGCAGCCAAGATCTCCCAGCCAAAAACATTCAGTACTTC
.	TRBJ1-3	.	TRBV7-9	CASSLALGLSGNTIYF	TGTGCCAGCAGCTTAGCACTGGGACTCTCTGGAAACACCATATATTTT
once	TRBJ1-3	.	TRBV7-2	CASREANSGNTIYF	TGTGCCAGCAGAGAAGCCAACTCTGGAAACACCATATATTTT
once	TRBJ1-6	.	TRBV15	CATSPDSLAPLHF	TGTGCCACCAGCCCCGACAGCCTAGCACCCCTCCACTTT
.	TRBJ2-1	.	TRBV7-9	CASSSANEQFF	TGTGCCAGCAGTTCAGCAAATGAGCAGTTCTTC
.	TRBJ1-6	.	TRBV2	CASSERQGGHSPLHF	TGTGCCAGCAGTGAACGGCAGGGAGGGCATTCACCCCTCCACTTT
.	TRBJ2-1	TRBD2	TRBV5-1	CASSLAAGGFNEQFF	TGCGCCAGCAGCTTGGCAGCGGGAGGGTTCAATGAGCAGTTCTTC
.	TRBJ1-1	TRBD1	TRBV5-6	CASSFDREDTEAFF	TGTGCCAGCAGCTTCGACAGGGAGGACACTGAAGCTTTCTTT
.	TRBJ2-7	TRBD1	TRBV7-9	CASSALTGSNHEQYF	TGTGCCAGCAGCGCCCTGACAGGGAGTAACCACGAGCAGTACTTC
.	TRBJ2-7	TRBD1	TRBV19	CASSIGTGSYEQYF	TGTGCCAGTAGCATCGGGACAGGCTCCTACGAGCAGTACTTC
.	TRBJ1-3	.	TRBV14	CASSESSSGNTIYF	TGTGCCAGCAGCGAATCGAGCTCTGGAAACACCATATATTTT
.	TRBJ2-3	.	TRBV19	CASREANTDTQYF	TGTGCCAGTAGGGAGGCGAACACAGATACGCAGTATTTT
.	TRBJ2-3	.	TRBV4-2	CASSQERTEADTQYF	TGTGCCAGCAGCCAGGAAAGGACAGAGGCAGATACGCAGTATTTT
.	TRBJ2-5	.	TRBV10-3	CAISEEAVSIGEAQYF	TGTGCCATCAGTGAGGAGGCTGTATCTATTGGGGAGGCCCAGTACTTC
.	TRBJ2-3	.	TRBV18	CASSPRADTQYF	TGTGCCAGCTCCCCGAGAGCAGATACGCAGTATTTT
.	TRBJ2-3	.	TRBV28	CASRVGRHTDTQYF	TGTGCCAGCAGAGTGGGTAGGCACACAGATACGCAGTATTTT
.	TRBJ1-1	.	TRBV7-9	CASSRGRTDTEAFF	TGTGCCAGCAGCCGGGGCAGAACGGACACTGAAGCTTTCTTT
.	TRBJ1-1	.	TRBV24-1	CATSGPNTEAFF	TGTGCCACCAGTGGTCCGAACACTGAAGCTTTCTTT
.	TRBJ2-5	TRBD2	TRBV19	CASSGPRGEETQYF	TGTGCCAGTAGTGGCCCCCGGGGGGAAGAGACCCAGTACTTC
.	TRBJ2-2	.	TRBV4-1	CASTARWEGASTGELFF	TGCGCCAGCACGGCCCGGTGGGAGGGGGCGAGCACCGGGGAGCTGTTTTTT
.	TRBJ1-5	.	TRBV2	CASRVSLGDRNQPQHF	TGTGCCAGCAGGGTTTCTCTGGGGGACCGCAATCAGCCCCAGCATTTT
.	TRBJ2-1	TRBD1	TRBV6-5	CASIRTGERGEQFF	TGTGCCAGCATCAGGACAGGGGAGCGCGGTGAGCAGTTCTTC
.	TRBJ1-1	.	TRBV28	CASRLTARNTEAFF	TGTGCCAGCAGGTTGACCGCCAGGAACACTGAAGCTTTCTTT
.	TRBJ2-2	TRBD1	TRBV5-6	CASTITGTGRYTGELFF	TGTGCCAGCACCATAACCGGGACAGGGAGGTACACCGGGGAGCTGTTTTTT
.	TRBJ2-1	TRBD1	TRBV28	CASCRTGESYNEQFF	TGTGCCAGCTGTCGGACAGGGGAGTCCTACAATGAGCAGTTCTTC
.	TRBJ1-1	.	TRBV9	CASSVVTGAEAFF	TGTGCCAGCAGCGTAGTAACAGGCGCTGAAGCTTTCTTT
.	TRBJ2-1	TRBD2	TRBV11-1	CASSLDSAGGGHEQFF	TGTGCCAGCAGCTTAGATTCGGCGGGAGGTGGGCATGAGCAGTTCTTC
.	TRBJ1-2	.	TRBV28	CASSFQGLYGYTF	TGTGCCAGCAGTTTCCAGGGCCTCTATGGCTACACCTTC
.	TRBJ1-5	.	TRBV4-3	CASSQGTGFNQPQHF	TGCGCCAGCAGCCAGGGAACAGGGTTCAATCAGCCCCAGCATTTT
.	TRBJ2-3	TRBD1	TRBV19	CASSLRTGGTDTQYF	TGTGCCAGTAGTCTCAGAACAGGGGGGACAGATACGCAGTATTTT
.	TRBJ1-1	TRBD1	TRBV9	CASSPRDSQPSMNTEAFF	TGTGCCAGCAGCCCCAGGGACAGCCAGCCCTCCATGAACACTGAAGCTTTCTTT
once	TRBJ1-2	TRBD1	TRBV11-2	CASSSIRDRASYGYTF	TGTGCCAGCAGCTCAATCCGGGACAGGGCCTCTTATGGCTACACCTTC
.	TRBJ2-7	.	TRBV19	CASRVAGGSYEQYF	TGTGCCAGTAGGGTTGCGGGCGGCTCCTACGAGCAGTACTTC
.	TRBJ2-7	.	TRBV30	CAWIPSAGQQYF	TGTGCCTGGATCCCCTCCGCGGGACAGCAGTACTTC
.	TRBJ2-3	.	TRBV2	CASSRLTDTQYF	TGTGCCAGCAGTAGACTGACAGATACGCAGTATTTT
.	TRBJ1-6	.	TRBV27	CASSSSYNNSPLHF	TGTGCCAGCAGTTCCAGTTATAATAATTCACCCCTCCACTTT
.	TRBJ1-2	.	TRBV29-1	CSGFAANYGYTF	TGCAGCGGTTTCGCGGCAAACTATGGCTACACCTTC
.	TRBJ2-1	TRBD2	TRBV9	CASSVGIAGDNEQFF	TGTGCCAGCAGCGTAGGAATAGCGGGAGACAATGAGCAGTTCTTC
.	TRBJ2-2	.	TRBV12-3/TRBV12-4	CATKDRNTGELFF	TGTGCCACCAAAGACAGGAACACCGGGGAGCTGTTTTTT
.	TRBJ2-7	.	TRBV5-6	CASSSYSFLRTDYEQYF	TGTGCCAGCAGCTCCTACAGCTTCCTTAGGACGGACTACGAGCAGTACTTC
.	TRBJ1-2	.	TRBV27	CASSLSRGNGYTF	TGTGCCAGCAGTTTATCACGGGGGAATGGCTACACCTTC